This T cell receptor beta chain was captured by sequencing in a study of CD8 T cells in ankylosing spondylitis. Turning to this clonotype: Its antigen is currently unknown.

V was trimmed by 6 bases and J by 4 bases, leaving 13 bases between them. Germline CDR1 reads SQVTM; CDR2 reads ANQGSEA. The CDR3 has 13 residues. Quantitative 5'-RACE with molecular barcodes produced the TCR beta libraries. Via MiXCR, TCRdb re-called the 5' RACE reads, giving one row per CDR3 protein. The table shows 700,000 to 1,000,000 distinct CDR3 sequences, with 12% occurring only once. Study outcomes and limitations: Researchers report that disease-linked clones proved CD8+ and relatively rare in peripheral blood. A TCR beta motif of fewer than ten highly homologous variants seemed to mark ankylosing spondylitis blood. Before this, some motif variants had been reported in reactive arthritis synovial fluid and blood.

This sequence joins TRBV29-1 and TRBJ1-5, with a weak D call TRBD1 (5 bases). The TCR was taken from a male donor with ankylosing spondylitis. The sequencing sample was made of blood, either unsorted or a sorted T cell fraction (not recorded which). The CDR3 region has the DNA TGCAGCGTCCTACAGGAGCAGAATCAGCCCCAGCATTTT. As protein: CSVLQEQNQPQHF.